Following are 6 T cell receptor beta chains from one sample sequenced in a study of shared clonotypes between healthy human individuals (dated by TCRdb to 2018 to 2020). The library was generated by the immunoSEQ multiplex PCR assay. The immuneACCESS repertoire file appears here via TCRdb, limited to in-frame rearrangements. These files lack a portion of the clones; in checked studies, under half of the deficit traces to unresolved V genes, and the cause of the others is not known. The sample yields about 2.4 million clones; 93% were counted once. 0.35% to 0.45% of the sample belongs to the ten largest clones. The specimen was naive CD4+ T cells from PBMCs. Sample cell subset or site, as interpreted from the label and publication: CD45RA+ positively selected. Source of these receptors: a man younger than 30 in good health. Some clones in this sample may be carry-over from other donors' samples.

This chain connects TRBV27 to TRBJ1-4, with D possibly matching TRBD1 (5 bases). CDR3 length: 13 residues. Germline-derived CDR1 and CDR2 are MNHEY and SMNVEV (reference sequence). Trimming shortened V by 6 bases and J by 7 bases, and 12 bases separated the two germline ends. Here the CDR3 reads CASRPSGVEKLFF. In DNA, the CDR3 is TGTGCCAGCAGGCCCTCGGGGGTTGAAAAACTGTTTTTT.

The V gene is TRBV6-1, the J gene TRBJ1-2; maybe TRBD1 (6 bases). This CDR3 has 13 amino acids. Germline V gene lookup returns CDR1 MNHNS and CDR2 SASEGT. The V end was cut by 5 bases, the J end by 3 bases, with 10 bases between. CDR3 coding DNA: TGTGCCAGCAGTCAACAGGGCCACTATGGCTACACCTTC. Translated, it gives CASSQQGHYGYTF.

Only a few counts were recorded for this clone. The chain has TRBV5-4 and TRBJ1-1; a weak D match, TRBD1 (5 bases). V was clipped by 2 bases and J by 0 bases, with 11 bases between them. The CDR3 is 15 residues long. Germline CDR1 reads SGHNT; CDR2 reads YYREEE (reference sequence). The CDR3: CASSLRQTMNTEAFF. The CDR3 DNA sequence: TGTGCCAGCAGCTTAAGACAGACCATGAACACTGAAGCTTTCTTT.

The rearrangement uses TRBV28 and TRBJ1-1; unclear D gene. Germline CDR1 reads MDHEN; CDR2 reads SYDVKM. CDR3 length: 12 amino acids. V lost 4 bases and J 8 bases, leaving 11 bases between the germline ends. CDR3: CASSSPTVEAFF. In nucleotides, the CDR3 is TGTGCCAGCAGTTCTCCGACTGTAGAAGCTTTCTTT.

This clone was counted a single time. V is TRBV29-1 and J is TRBJ2-6; D not resolved. The ends were cut back, 3 bases at V and 4 bases at J, with 19 bases in the middle. CDR1 and CDR2 from the germline V gene are SQVTM and ANQGSEA. This CDR3 is 17 amino acids long. The CDR3, as DNA: TGCAGCGTTGACCGCCCTTCTGAGAACTCAGGGGCCAACGTCCTGACTTTC. Translated, it gives CSVDRPSENSGANVLTF.

The V call is TRBV5-1, the J call TRBJ2-5; TRBD1 matches at 7 bases. Germline CDR1 reads SGHRS; CDR2 reads YFSETQ. V was pared by 0 bases and J by 9 bases, with 8 bases of the junction left unmatched. The CDR3 contains 14 residues. CDR3 in DNA: TGCGCCAGCAGCTTGGTGCAGGGCACAGGGGCCCAGTACTTC. It encodes CASSLVQGTGAQYF. Full variable domain (missing parts from reference TRBV5-1 and TRBJ2-5): KAGVTQTPRYLIKTRGQQVTLSCSPISGHRSVSWYQQTPGQGLQFLFEYFSETQRNKGNFPGRFSGRQFSNSRSEMNVSTLELGDSALYLCASSLVQGTGAQYFGPGTRLLVL.